This is a list of T cell receptor beta chains from one sample in a study of identical twins. TCRdb reprocessed the 5' RACE reads with MiXCR, giving one entry per CDR3 protein. The repertoire consists of approximately 530,000 distinct CDR3 sequences, with around 20% occurring once and the leading ten covering around 0.48%. This sample was shared with a second study, whose subject was yellow fever vaccine responses in identical twins.

The sequenced material came from CD4+ T cells sorted from blood. Receptors were obtained from a woman younger than 30 in good health. The CDR3 runs from the conserved cysteine through the conserved F or W. Fields, in order: J gene, V gene, CDR3 length, D gene, clone size, CDR3 DNA, CDR3 protein. The D gene is left open where the match is weak. Where a row states a size, it is once, few, many or the class of an expanded clone; other rows omit it.

TRBJ1-4	TRBV15	15	TRBD1	few	TGTGCCACCAGCAGAGCCCTCGGGACAGGGGATAAACTGTTTTTT	CATSRALGTGDKLFF
TRBJ2-4	TRBV12-3/TRBV12-4	17	TRBD1	NA	TGTGCCAGCAGTTTAGGGAGCCAGGGGGCGGCCAAAAACATTCAGTACTTC	CASSLGSQGAAKNIQYF
TRBJ1-1	TRBV27	14	TRBD1	NA	TGTGCCAGCAGTTTGCGACAGGGGGTCACTGAAGCTTTCTTT	CASSLRQGVTEAFF
TRBJ2-5	TRBV9	17	TRBD2	NA	TGTGCCAGCAGCTCTCGAACTAGCGGGAAGATCCAAGAGACCCAGTACTTC	CASSSRTSGKIQETQYF
TRBJ2-2	TRBV24-1	14	NA	NA	TGTGCCACCAGTGATTTCAGCCCCACCGGGGAGCTGTTTTTT	CATSDFSPTGELFF
TRBJ2-5	TRBV20-1	12	NA	NA	TGCAGTGCTAGGACACTAGGAGAGACCCAGTACTTC	CSARTLGETQYF
TRBJ1-5	TRBV28	11	NA	few	TGTGCCAGCAGTAACGGTCAGCCCCAGCATTTT	CASSNGQPQHF
TRBJ2-1	TRBV20-1	12	NA	NA	TGCAGTGCTCTCGGGTACTACAATGAGCAGTTCTTC	CSALGYYNEQFF
TRBJ1-4	TRBV15	13	NA	NA	TGTGCCACCAGCCCTCCGGCTAATGAAAAACTGTTTTTT	CATSPPANEKLFF
TRBJ2-2	TRBV11-2	14	NA	NA	TGTGCCAGCAGCTTAAGGAGTTCCTCCGGGGAGCTGTTTTTT	CASSLRSSSGELFF
TRBJ2-6	TRBV2	15	NA	NA	TGTGCCGGGGGGACAGTCCCTTCTGGGGCCAACGTCCTGACTTTC	CAGGTVPSGANVLTF
TRBJ2-1	TRBV2	15	NA	few	TGTGCCAGCAGGGAGGACAGTAGCTCCTACAATGAGCAGTTCTTC	CASREDSSSYNEQFF
TRBJ2-7	TRBV2	14	TRBD2	few	TGTGCCAGCAGTGTCGTTAGCGGGAGTTACGAGCAGTACTTC	CASSVVSGSYEQYF
TRBJ2-7	TRBV29-1	12	NA	NA	TGCAGCGTTGTCATGAGATCCTACGAGCAGTACTTC	CSVVMRSYEQYF
TRBJ2-1	TRBV28	15	TRBD1	NA	TGTGCCAGCAGTTTTGGGGGACAGGGGGGGAATGAGCAGTTCTTC	CASSFGGQGGNEQFF
TRBJ2-1	TRBV6-1	15	TRBD1	NA	TGTGCCAGCAGGCGGACAGGATTGAGTGACAATGAGCAGTTCTTC	CASRRTGLSDNEQFF
TRBJ2-2	TRBV7-9	14	NA	NA	TGTGCCAGCAGCTCCAGGACCTTGTCCGGGGAGCTGTTTTTT	CASSSRTLSGELFF
TRBJ1-3	TRBV12-3/TRBV12-4	14	NA	NA	TGTGCCAGCAGTTTCTCAGGGGCTGGAAACACCATATATTTT	CASSFSGAGNTIYF
TRBJ1-1	TRBV10-3	14	NA	NA	TGTGCCATCAATGGAGCAGACGATAACACTGAAGCTTTCTTT	CAINGADDNTEAFF
TRBJ2-7	TRBV29-1	14	TRBD2	few	TGCAGCGTCGTCGCTAGCGGGAGTCGATACGAGCAGTACTTC	CSVVASGSRYEQYF
TRBJ1-1	TRBV2	14	TRBD1	NA	TGTGCCAGCAAGAGGGGACAGAGGAACACTGAAGCTTTCTTT	CASKRGQRNTEAFF
TRBJ1-2	TRBV6-1	14	NA	few	TGTGCCAGCAGAGACGGATTCTTGCTTGGGGGCTACACCTTC	CASRDGFLLGGYTF
TRBJ1-1	TRBV6-4	13	NA	few	TGTGCCAGCAGGTTGAGACGGAACACTGAAGCTTTCTTT	CASRLRRNTEAFF
TRBJ2-5	TRBV11-1	19	TRBD2	few	TGTGCCAGCAGCTTAGACCGGGCTAGCGGGATGTGGACCCAAGAGACCCAGTACTTC	CASSLDRASGMWTQETQYF
TRBJ2-7	TRBV11-2	17	TRBD2	NA	TGTGCCATCCAGGATCGGACTAGCGGGAAGCCGACCTACGAGCAGTACTTC	CAIQDRTSGKPTYEQYF
TRBJ2-7	TRBV4-1	15	NA	few	TGCGCCAGCAGCCAGACAGGCCAGGGGGGCTACGAGCAGTACTTC	CASSQTGQGGYEQYF
TRBJ2-7	TRBV7-6	13	NA	NA	TGTGCCAGCAGCCCACAACCGGATTGGGAGCAGTACTTC	CASSPQPDWEQYF
TRBJ1-6	TRBV12-3/TRBV12-4	17	NA	many	TGTGCCAGCAGTCCCTTATGGGTGGGATCGAAGATCTCACCCCTCCACTTT	CASSPLWVGSKISPLHF
TRBJ2-4	TRBV5-1	15	NA	NA	TGCGCCAGCAGCCTACTCGGAGGGATGAAAAACATTCAGTACTTC	CASSLLGGMKNIQYF
TRBJ2-1	TRBV14	16	TRBD2	NA	TGTGCCAGCAGCCAAGCATATAGCGGGAGCTGGTATGAGCAGTTCTTC	CASSQAYSGSWYEQFF
TRBJ2-3	TRBV12-3/TRBV12-4	14	TRBD1	few	TGTGCCAGCAGTTGGGACAGCGACACAGATACGCAGTATTTT	CASSWDSDTDTQYF
TRBJ1-4	TRBV20-1	13	NA	NA	TGCAGTGCTAGAGCCGGTGGCGGTGAAGAACTGTTTTTT	CSARAGGGEELFF
TRBJ2-1	TRBV7-6	15	NA	NA	TGTGCCAGCAGCTTAGAAGGGGGGCCTCTAGGCGAGCAGTTCTTC	CASSLEGGPLGEQFF
TRBJ2-1	TRBV6-1	13	NA	NA	TGTGCCAGCGACAGGCTTTACTACAATGAGCAGTTCTTC	CASDRLYYNEQFF
TRBJ2-1	TRBV9	16	NA	NA	TGTGCCAGCAGCCCCTTCGTGAGGGCCGAGAACAATGAGCAGTTCTTC	CASSPFVRAENNEQFF
TRBJ2-2	TRBV12-3/TRBV12-4	17	TRBD2	NA	TGTGCCAGCAGTTTAACTAGCGGGGGGGCCTTGGCCGGGGAGCTGTTTTTT	CASSLTSGGALAGELFF
TRBJ2-2	TRBV7-3	15	NA	NA	TGTGCCAGCAGCCCAAACGGGGGGCAGAGGGGGGAGCTGTTTTTT	CASSPNGGQRGELFF
TRBJ2-7	TRBV7-2	15	TRBD2	few	TGTGCCAGCAGCCTGAGACTAGCGGGAGGTGGCGAGCAGTACTTC	CASSLRLAGGGEQYF
TRBJ2-3	TRBV28	20	TRBD1	NA	TGTGCCAGCAGTTTCGCCCTAAACGCCGCCCCAGGGGGCATGGTAGATACGCAGTATTTT	CASSFALNAAPGGMVDTQYF
TRBJ2-3	TRBV27	16	TRBD2	NA	TGTGCCAGCAGTTTATATGCGGGAGGGCGGGAAGATACGCAGTATTTT	CASSLYAGGREDTQYF
TRBJ2-1	TRBV29-1	14	TRBD2	once	TGCAGCGGACGACTAGCGGACTCCTACAATGAGCAGTTCTTC	CSGRLADSYNEQFF
TRBJ1-5	TRBV28	16	NA	few	TGTGCCAGCAGTTACTCCCGACGGATTAGCAATCAGCCCCAGCATTTT	CASSYSRRISNQPQHF
TRBJ2-7	TRBV29-1	12	TRBD1	few	TGCAGCGTTGATTCAGGGGGTCGCGAGCAGTACTTC	CSVDSGGREQYF
TRBJ2-3	TRBV7-9	15	TRBD2	NA	TGTGCCAGCAGCTTAACTAGCGCCCAACCAGATACGCAGTATTTT	CASSLTSAQPDTQYF
TRBJ2-7	TRBV10-1	13	TRBD2	NA	TGCGCCAGCAGTCGCAGCGGGATAAACGAGCAGTACTTC	CASSRSGINEQYF
TRBJ2-2	TRBV6-1	14	NA	NA	TGTGCCAGCTCGAGGGGGGGCGCGCCCGGGGAGCTGTTTTTT	CASSRGGAPGELFF
TRBJ2-1	TRBV5-6	12	NA	few	TGTGCCAGCATTAATCCCTACAATGAGCAGTTCTTC	CASINPYNEQFF
TRBJ1-1	TRBV5-1	14	NA	NA	TGCGCCAGCAGCGCCGCGGGGGGGAACACTGAAGCTTTCTTT	CASSAAGGNTEAFF
TRBJ2-7	TRBV5-1	14	NA	few	TGCGCCAGCAGCCGAGTGGGGGCCCCTTACGAGCAGTACTTC	CASSRVGAPYEQYF
TRBJ1-4	TRBV27	15	NA	few	TGTGCCAGCAGTTTATCGGGGCAGGGTAGTGAAAAACTGTTTTTT	CASSLSGQGSEKLFF
TRBJ2-1	TRBV20-1	15	NA	NA	TGCAGTGCTAGAGATTATGGTTATCGTACCAATGAGCAGTTCTTC	CSARDYGYRTNEQFF
TRBJ2-5	TRBV28	13	NA	few	TGTGCCAGCAGCGGGGGTAACGGGGTTTCCCAGTACTTC	CASSGGNGVSQYF
TRBJ2-1	TRBV25-1	13	TRBD2	few	TGTGCCAGCAGCGGGCCTAGCGGCAATGAGCAGTTCTTC	CASSGPSGNEQFF